The sequence of this TCR beta chain was determined in a study of tumor-infiltrating lymphocytes in localized non-small cell lung cancer. Study information: Some samples were collected after neoadjuvant chemotherapy; smokers, never-smokers and several histologies were included. Tumor tissue and non-adjacent uninvolved lung came from each patient. Study-level points and caveats: TCR sequencing covered a subset of patients with enough tissue.

This clone was detected only a few times. Its antigen is undetermined. Sequencing was performed with immunoSEQ multiplex PCR; in TCRdb, only in-frame clones are kept and a portion is missing. The data hold roughly 7,100 clones, with around two thirds observed a single time. With 2 bases clipped from V and 2 bases from J, the junction kept 3 bases outside the gene matches. Germline assignment: CDR1 MNHNY and CDR2 SVGAGI (reference sequence). The CDR3 runs to 16 residues. The sequenced material came from uninvolved lung tissue not adjacent to the tumor. The TCR originated in a human donor with non-small cell lung cancer. This chain joins TRBV6-6 and TRBJ2-7, with TRBD2 matching over 13 bases. The CDR3 spells CASSYGLAGEAYEQYF. The CDR3 coding sequence is TGTGCCAGCAGTTACGGACTAGCGGGGGAAGCCTACGAGCAGTACTTC.